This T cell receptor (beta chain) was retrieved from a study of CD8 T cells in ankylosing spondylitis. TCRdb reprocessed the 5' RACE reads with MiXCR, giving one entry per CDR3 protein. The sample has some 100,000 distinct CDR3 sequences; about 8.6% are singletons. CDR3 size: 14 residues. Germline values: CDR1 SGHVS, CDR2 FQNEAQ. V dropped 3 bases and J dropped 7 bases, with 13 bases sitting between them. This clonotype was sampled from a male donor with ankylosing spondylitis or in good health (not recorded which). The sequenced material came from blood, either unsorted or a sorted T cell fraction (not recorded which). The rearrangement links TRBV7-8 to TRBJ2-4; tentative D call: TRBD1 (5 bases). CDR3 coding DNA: TGTGCCAGCAGCTTTGGGGCCCTTGAGAACATTCAGTACTTC. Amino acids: CASSFGALENIQYF.